This is a list of T cell receptor beta chains from one sample in a study of CD8 T cells in ankylosing spondylitis. TCRdb reanalysed the 5' RACE reads using MiXCR and keeps one entry per CDR3 protein. This table holds 120,000 to 150,000 distinct CDR3 sequences, roughly 8.8% found once. Sequenced material: synovial fluid, either unsorted or a sorted T cell fraction (not recorded which). These receptors were obtained from a male donor with ankylosing spondylitis. CDR3s include the opening cysteine and the closing phenylalanine or tryptophan. The D gene is left open where the match is weak. Where a row states a size, it is once, few, many or the class of an expanded clone; other rows omit it.

D gene,V gene,J gene,clone size,CDR3 DNA,CDR3 protein
-,TRBV28,TRBJ1-5,many,TGTGCCAGCACCCTAAGGGCCTTGAGGGTCGGACAGCCCCAGCATTTT,CASTLRALRVGQPQHF
-,TRBV7-9,TRBJ2-5,few,TGTGCCAGCAGCTTAGATGTGACCCAGTACTTC,CASSLDVTQYF
TRBD1,TRBV29-1,TRBJ2-4,few,TGCAGCGGGGGACAGGGCCAAAACATTCAGTACTTC,CSGGQGQNIQYF
TRBD1,TRBV28,TRBJ2-7,few,TGTGCCAGCAGTTCAGGGGGCTTGTCCTCTTACGAGCAGTACTTC,CASSSGGLSSYEQYF
TRBD1,TRBV12-3/TRBV12-4,TRBJ2-7,few,TGTGCCAGCAGTGCCAAACAGGGGGGCTACGAGCAGTACTTC,CASSAKQGGYEQYF
TRBD2,TRBV27,TRBJ2-1,few,TGTGCCAGCAGAAGGACTAGCGAGAGCTCCTACAATGAGCAGTTCTTC,CASRRTSESSYNEQFF
TRBD2,TRBV7-2,TRBJ2-1,many,TGTGCCAGCAGCCCACTAGCGGGGTCATACAATGAGCAGTTCTTC,CASSPLAGSYNEQFF
TRBD1,TRBV6-1,TRBJ1-6,many,TGTGCCAGCAGAGCAGGGGGCAATAATTCACCCCTCCACTTT,CASRAGGNNSPLHF
-,TRBV11-2,TRBJ2-3,many,TGTGCCAGCAGCTGGGGCCCCACTGGGGCAGATACGCAGTATTTT,CASSWGPTGADTQYF
-,TRBV7-6,TRBJ2-1,many,TGTGCCAGCAGCTTGGAGGGCCTAGGGGGGCGTGAGCAGTTCTTC,CASSLEGLGGREQFF
-,TRBV7-3,TRBJ1-1,many,TGTGCCAGCAGCTTATTGGGACCTAACACTGAAGCTTTCTTT,CASSLLGPNTEAFF
TRBD1,TRBV20-1,TRBJ1-2,many,TGCAGTGCTAGGAGGGGGACAGGGGTTGGTTATGGCTACACCTTC,CSARRGTGVGYGYTF
-,TRBV12-3/TRBV12-4,TRBJ2-3,-,TGTGCCAGCAGACGTCGGCAGCCAGATACGCAGTATTTT,CASRRRQPDTQYF
-,TRBV29-1,TRBJ1-2,many,TGCAGCGCTGGACAGCGCTATGGCTACACCTTC,CSAGQRYGYTF
TRBD1,TRBV5-1,TRBJ1-4,many,TGCGCCAGCAGCTTGTGGACAGGGGTTGAAAAACTGTTTTTT,CASSLWTGVEKLFF
-,TRBV5-1,TRBJ1-2,many,TGCGCCAGCAGCTTGAGCAGGGATGGCTACACCTTC,CASSLSRDGYTF
TRBD2,TRBV11-2,TRBJ2-1,-,TGTGCCAGCAGCCGGGGGGACTCCTACAATGAGCAGTTCTTC,CASSRGDSYNEQFF
-,TRBV20-1,TRBJ1-2,-,TGCAGTGCTACCTCGGGGTTCGGCTACACCTTC,CSATSGFGYTF
-,TRBV6-5,TRBJ2-4,many,TGTGCCAGCAGTTGGTCCCTGATGGTCAAAAACATTCAGTACTTC,CASSWSLMVKNIQYF
TRBD1,TRBV12-3/TRBV12-4,TRBJ1-5,few,TGTGCCAGCAGTTTTGACAGGGGCCAGCCCCAGCATTTT,CASSFDRGQPQHF
TRBD1,TRBV7-2,TRBJ1-5,few,TGTGCCAGCAGCTCCATGGGGACAGGGAATCAGCCCCAGCATTTT,CASSSMGTGNQPQHF
-,TRBV5-1,TRBJ2-3,few,TGCGCCAGCAGCCCATATGCTAGCACAGATACGCAGTATTTT,CASSPYASTDTQYF
-,TRBV9,TRBJ2-3,many,TGTGCCAGCAGCGTAGAGAGGGGGGTTGGGCTGTATTTT,CASSVERGVGLYF
-,TRBV7-9,TRBJ1-6,few,TGTGCCAGCAGCAGGGACTCCGGAGGGTCCCTCCACTTT,CASSRDSGGSLHF
-,TRBV7-3,TRBJ2-1,-,TGTGCCAGCAGCCCCCCCGAGGCAGGCAGATCCTACAATGAGCAGTTCTTC,CASSPPEAGRSYNEQFF
-,TRBV5-1,TRBJ2-1,many,TGCGCCAGCAGCTTGGGAGTCAGCTCCTACAATGAGCAGTTCTTC,CASSLGVSSYNEQFF